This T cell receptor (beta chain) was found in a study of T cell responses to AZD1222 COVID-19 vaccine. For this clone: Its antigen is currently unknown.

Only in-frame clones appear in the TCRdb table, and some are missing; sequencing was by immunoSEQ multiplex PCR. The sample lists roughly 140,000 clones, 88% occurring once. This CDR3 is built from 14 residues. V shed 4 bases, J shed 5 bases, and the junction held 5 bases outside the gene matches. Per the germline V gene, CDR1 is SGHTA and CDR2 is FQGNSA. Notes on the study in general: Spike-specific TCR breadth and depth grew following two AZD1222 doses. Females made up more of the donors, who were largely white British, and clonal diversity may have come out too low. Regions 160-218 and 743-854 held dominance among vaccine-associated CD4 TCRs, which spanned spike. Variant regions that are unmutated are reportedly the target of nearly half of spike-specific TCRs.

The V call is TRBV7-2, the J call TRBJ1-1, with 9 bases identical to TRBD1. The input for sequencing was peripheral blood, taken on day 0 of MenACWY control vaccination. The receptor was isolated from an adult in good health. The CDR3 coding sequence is TGTGCCAGCAGCTCACAGGGGGCTGGGACTGAAGCTTTCTTT. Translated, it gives CASSSQGAGTEAFF.